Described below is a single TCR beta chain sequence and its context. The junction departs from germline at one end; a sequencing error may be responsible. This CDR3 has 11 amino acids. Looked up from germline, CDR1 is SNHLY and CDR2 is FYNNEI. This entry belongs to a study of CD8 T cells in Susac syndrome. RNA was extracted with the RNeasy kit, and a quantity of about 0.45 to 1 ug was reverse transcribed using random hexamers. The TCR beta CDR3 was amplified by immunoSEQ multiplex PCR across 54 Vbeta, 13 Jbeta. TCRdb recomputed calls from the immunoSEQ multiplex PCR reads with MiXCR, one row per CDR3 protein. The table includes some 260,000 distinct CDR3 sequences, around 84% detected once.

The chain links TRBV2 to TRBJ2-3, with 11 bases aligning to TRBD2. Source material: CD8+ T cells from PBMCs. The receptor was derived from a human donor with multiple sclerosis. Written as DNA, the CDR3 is TGTGCCAGCAGTGTTACTAGCGGGAGAGTATTT. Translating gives CASSVTSGRVF.